The 20 T cell receptor beta chains below were found in one sample sequenced in a study of cytomegalovirus exposure and HLA in healthy donors. The primer mix had 60 Vbeta and 13 Jbeta primers. Generated by immunoSEQ multiplex PCR, the TCRdb table keeps only in-frame clones and is missing some. Of 180,000 or so clones listed, around 70% are singletons. Sequencing was carried out using PBMCs. The receptors here all came from a male donor in good health and CMV-seronegative.

The chain joins TRBV7-9 to TRBJ2-1; D call uncertain. The germline V and J ends were trimmed by 5 bases and 1 base, with 15 bases remaining between them. Germline lookup yields CDR1 SEHNR and CDR2 FQNEAQ (reference sequence). CDR3 length equals 16 residues. The CDR3 loop reads CASSPDLRSSYNEQFF. Here the CDR3 DNA reads TGTGCCAGCAGCCCCGACTTGCGATCTTCCTACAATGAGCAGTTCTTC.

V gene TRBV6-5 combines with J gene TRBJ2-7; D perhaps matches TRBD1 (5 bases). V gave up 4 bases and J gave up 8 bases, with 9 bases separating them. In germline, CDR1 is MNHEY, CDR2 SVGAGI. The CDR3 contains 11 residues. The CDR3 loop is CASSSRQKQYF. The CDR3, as DNA: TGTGCCAGCAGTTCAAGACAGAAGCAGTACTTC.

J is TRBJ2-3 and V is TRBV6-6; D not certain. Germline loops: CDR1 MNHNY, CDR2 SVGAGI (reference sequence). The germline V and J ends were trimmed by 7 bases and 0 bases, with 8 bases remaining between them. The CDR3 sequence is 13 residues long. CDR3 sequence (DNA): TGTGCCAGCATTGGTAGCAGCACAGATACGCAGTATTTT. It yields the protein CASIGSSTDTQYF.

This sequence joins TRBV5-6 and TRBJ1-2; 7 bases align to TRBD1. The junction had 13 bases not matched to a gene; V was cut back by 6 bases and J by 8 bases. This CDR3 is built from 14 residues. CDR1 is SGHDT, CDR2 YYEEEE, per germline. The CDR3 nucleotides read TGTGCCAGCATCAGGGCGGAGGGGGCGAGCGGCTACACCTTC. Its protein is CASIRAEGASGYTF.

The rearrangement links TRBV15 to TRBJ1-2; 8 positions agree with TRBD1. CDR3 length: 15 residues. Per the germline V gene, CDR1 is LNHNV and CDR2 is YYDKDF (reference sequence). After removal of 1 base from V and 5 bases from J, the junction contained 6 bases not matched to a gene. Written as DNA, the CDR3 is TGTGCCACCAGCAGAGCCGGACAGGGAGAATATGGCTACACCTTC. Translating it yields CATSRAGQGEYGYTF.

V is TRBV30 and J is TRBJ1-1; a possible D gene is TRBD1 (6 bases). The CDR3 loop spans 14 amino acids. The germline V gene has CDR1 GTSNPN and CDR2 SVGIG (reference sequence). The V gene lost 3 bases and the J gene lost 4 bases, with 15 bases spanning the gap. For the CDR3, the DNA is TGTGCCTGGAGCCCCGGGGGGGGGCTCACTGAAGCTTTCTTT. This translates into CAWSPGGGLTEAFF.

Only a few counts were recorded for this clone. For the CDR3, the DNA is TGTGCCAGCAGTTTAGGCCCCCCGGGGGGCTCTCGCAATGAGCAGTTCTTC. It specifies CASSLGPPGGSRNEQFF. The rearrangement uses TRBV27 and TRBJ2-1; possible D gene TRBD2, 7 bases. Germline V gene data show CDR1 as MNHEY and CDR2 as SMNVEV (reference sequence). The CDR3 extends over 17 amino acids. Trimming shortened V by 2 bases and J by 6 bases, and 20 bases separated the two germline ends.

The chain is built from TRBV20-1 and TRBJ2-1; the D gene is possibly TRBD2 (6 bases). This CDR3 is built from 10 residues. Germline loops: CDR1 DFQATT, CDR2 SNEGSKA (reference sequence). V was clipped by 5 bases and J by 9 bases, with 8 bases between them. The CDR3 spells CSAPEGEQFF. CDR3 nucleotides: TGCAGTGCTCCGGAGGGTGAGCAGTTCTTC.

The genes are TRBV6-4 and TRBJ2-2, with TRBD2 matching over 9 bases. After removal of 3 bases from V and 1 base from J, the junction contained 0 bases not matched to a gene. CDR3 length: 15 amino acids. Germline V gene lookup returns CDR1 MRHNA and CDR2 SNTAGT. CDR3 loop: CASSETSGNTGELFF. The CDR3 nucleotides read TGTGCCAGCAGTGAGACTAGCGGGAACACCGGGGAGCTGTTTTTT.

The chain has TRBV28 and TRBJ2-7, with D possibly being TRBD2 (6 bases). The CDR3 covers 14 residues. Germline V gene data show CDR1 as MDHEN and CDR2 as SYDVKM. V was pared by 8 bases and J by 0 bases, with 14 bases between. For the CDR3, the DNA is TGTGCCAGCCGGGGGACTCCAAGCTCCTACGAGCAGTACTTC. It encodes CASRGTPSSYEQYF.

This chain connects TRBV2 to TRBJ2-1, with TRBD2 matching 8 bases. Germline V gene lookup returns CDR1 SNHLY and CDR2 FYNNEI. CDR3 length: 15 residues. The trim removed 8 bases at V and 2 bases at J, leaving 8 bases unmatched. The CDR3 sequence is CASLSREEPYNEQFF. The CDR3 bases are TGTGCCAGCCTGTCGCGGGAGGAACCCTACAATGAGCAGTTCTTC.

The chain has TRBV5-1 and TRBJ1-2; D call uncertain. Germline CDR1 reads SGHRS; CDR2 reads YFSETQ. V was shortened by 4 bases and J by 6 bases, with 13 bases between the two germline ends. This CDR3 is built from 13 residues. The chain's CDR3 is CASSRLGGDGYTF. CDR3 bases: TGCGCCAGCAGCAGATTAGGCGGGGATGGCTACACCTTC.

In this sample, this clone turned up a few times. The genes are TRBV10-3 and TRBJ2-7; unclear D gene. V was pared by 3 bases and J by 0 bases, with 9 bases between. The CDR3 contains 14 residues. Per germline, CDR1 ENHRY and CDR2 SYGVKD. The CDR3 sequence is CAISDETSSYEQYF. DNA for the CDR3: TGTGCCATCAGTGACGAAACGAGCTCCTACGAGCAGTACTTC.

V is TRBV29-1 and J is TRBJ2-2; D perhaps matches TRBD2 (6 bases). Germline assignment: CDR1 SQVTM and CDR2 ANQGSEA. The CDR3 extends over 13 amino acids. V was pared by 4 bases and J by 6 bases, with 12 bases between. The chain's CDR3 is CSVGASEAGELFF. The CDR3 nucleotides are TGCAGCGTTGGGGCTAGCGAGGCCGGGGAGCTGTTTTTT.

The rearrangement joins TRBV13 to TRBJ1-5; D gene unclear. Germline lookup yields CDR1 PRHDT and CDR2 FYEKMQ (reference sequence). There are 13 residues in the CDR3. Deletions cut 2 bases from V and 4 bases from J, with 6 bases between. CDR3 amino acids: CASSLNKNQPQHF. DNA for the CDR3: TGTGCCAGCAGCTTAAACAAAAATCAGCCCCAGCATTTT.

The rearrangement uses TRBV7-8 and TRBJ2-3, with TRBD2 identical over 7 bases. Trimming cost V 2 bases and J 7 bases; bases outside gene matches: 9. The germline V gene has CDR1 SGHVS and CDR2 FQNEAQ. The CDR3 consists of 15 residues. The CDR3 sequence is CASSLYGRAGNTQYF. The CDR3, as DNA: TGTGCCAGCAGCTTATATGGGAGGGCGGGGAATACGCAGTATTTT.

The chain recombines TRBV30 with TRBJ2-3; 7 bases are a match to TRBD2. This CDR3 is built from 14 residues. After removal of 3 bases from V and 0 bases from J, the junction contained 3 bases not matched to a gene. The V gene's germline CDR1 is GTSNPN and CDR2 SVGIG (reference sequence). The CDR3 sequence: CAWRLAQSTDTQYF. The CDR3 region has the DNA TGTGCCTGGAGACTAGCGCAGAGCACAGATACGCAGTATTTT.

This sequence joins TRBV6-1 and TRBJ1-5, with TRBD1 identical over 7 bases. Per germline, CDR1 MNHNS and CDR2 SASEGT. J gave up 0 bases and V 3 bases, and 5 bases lay outside the gene matches. The CDR3 sequence is 16 residues long. The CDR3 protein is CASSDRGTYSNQPQHF. CDR3 coding DNA: TGTGCCAGCAGTGACAGGGGGACCTATAGCAATCAGCCCCAGCATTTT.

This chain joins TRBV29-1 and TRBJ2-1; possibly TRBD1 for D (7 bases). Trimming stripped 6 bases from V and 8 bases from J, with 14 bases between. Germline CDR1 is SQVTM and CDR2 is ANQGSEA. The CDR3 spans 12 residues. The chain's CDR3 is CSVQGGTDEQFF. The CDR3 DNA is TGCAGCGTCCAGGGGGGTACCGATGAGCAGTTCTTC.

This chain links TRBV7-9 with TRBJ2-7; tentatively, D is TRBD2 (5 bases). V lost 4 bases to trimming and J lost 3 bases, with 7 bases between them. CDR3 size: 12 residues. Germline V gene data show CDR1 as SEHNR and CDR2 as FQNEAQ (reference sequence). For the CDR3, the DNA is TGTGCCAGCAGCTCGGGAAACTACGAGCAGTACTTC. Translated, it gives CASSSGNYEQYF.